This T cell receptor beta chain was obtained from a study of T cell responses to AZD1222 COVID-19 vaccine. Points from the study as a whole: Spike-specific TCRs gained breadth and depth after people received two AZD1222 doses. Seropositive status at baseline applied to only five or six AZD1222 recipients.

Using immunoSEQ multiplex PCR, the repertoire was profiled, and TCRdb retains in-frame clones only, with some absent. The sample holds approximately 120,000 clones, 92% seen once. About this clone itself: Antigen: not known.

Sequenced material: peripheral blood, taken on day 0 of AZD1222 vaccination. The receptor's source is an adult in good health.

The CDR3: CASSLSGGNTEAFF. In DNA form, the CDR3 reads TGTGCCAGCAGCTTAAGTGGAGGAAACACTGAAGCTTTCTTT. V usage is TRBV7-3 and J usage is TRBJ1-1; D not resolved. V lost 1 base to trimming and J lost 2 bases, with 8 bases between them. The germline CDR1 and CDR2 sequences are SGHTA and FQGTGA. The CDR3 is made up of 14 amino acids.